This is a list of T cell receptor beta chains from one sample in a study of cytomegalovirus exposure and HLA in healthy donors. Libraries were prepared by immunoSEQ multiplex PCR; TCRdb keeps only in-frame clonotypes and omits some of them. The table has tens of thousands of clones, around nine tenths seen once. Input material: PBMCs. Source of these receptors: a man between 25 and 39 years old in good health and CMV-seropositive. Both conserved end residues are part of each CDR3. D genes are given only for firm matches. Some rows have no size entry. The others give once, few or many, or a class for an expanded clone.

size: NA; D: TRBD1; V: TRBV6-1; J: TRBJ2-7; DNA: TGTGCCAGCAGTGAAGCGTTTGGGCAGGGGGAGACCTACGAGCAGTACTTC; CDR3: CASSEAFGQGETYEQYF
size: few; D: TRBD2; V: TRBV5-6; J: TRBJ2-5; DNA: TGTGCCAGCAGCTTGGCACTAGCGGAAGAGACCCAGTACTTC; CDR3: CASSLALAEETQYF
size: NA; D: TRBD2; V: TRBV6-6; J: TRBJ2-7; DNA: TGTGCCAGCAGTGGGTCGACTAGCGAGGAGTACTTC; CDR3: CASSGSTSEEYF
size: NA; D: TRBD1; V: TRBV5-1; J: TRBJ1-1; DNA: TGCGCCAGCAGCGGAGGGACAGGGGGCGCGGGCACTGAAGCTTTCTTT; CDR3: CASSGGTGGAGTEAFF
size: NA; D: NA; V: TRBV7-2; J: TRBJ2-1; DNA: TGTGCCAGCAGCTTAGGGCGGCATTTGGGTGAGCAGTTCTTC; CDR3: CASSLGRHLGEQFF
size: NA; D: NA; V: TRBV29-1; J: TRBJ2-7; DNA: TGCAGCGTTGTAGATGGCGGTTCCTACGAGCAGTACTTC; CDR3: CSVVDGGSYEQYF
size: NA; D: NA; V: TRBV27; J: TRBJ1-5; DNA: TGTGCCAGCAGAAGGGGGGGTGGTAGCAATCAGCCCCAGCATTTT; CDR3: CASRRGGGSNQPQHF
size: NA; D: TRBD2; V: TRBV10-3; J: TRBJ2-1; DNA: TGTGCCGCCCGGACTAGCGGGAGAGGGAGTGAGCAGTTCTTC; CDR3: CAARTSGRGSEQFF
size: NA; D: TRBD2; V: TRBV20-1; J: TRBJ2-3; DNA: TGCATGCCTAGGGAGGGGCTGGCGCAGTATTTT; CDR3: CMPREGLAQYF
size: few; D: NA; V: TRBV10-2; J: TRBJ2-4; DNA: TGCGCCAGCAGACCTCTGACTATATTCAGGACAGCGGTAGCCAAAAACATTCAGTACTTC; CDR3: CASRPLTIFRTAVAKNIQYF
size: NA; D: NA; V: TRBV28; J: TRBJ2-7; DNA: TGTGCCAGCAGTTTAGGGCAGACCTACGAGCAGTACTTC; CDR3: CASSLGQTYEQYF
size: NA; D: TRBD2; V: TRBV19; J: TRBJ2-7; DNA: TGTGCCAGTAGTACCGGGACTAGCGCATCCTACGAGCAGTACTTC; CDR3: CASSTGTSASYEQYF
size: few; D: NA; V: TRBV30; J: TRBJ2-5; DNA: TGTGCCTGGAGTACCCCTGCTATGCAAGAGACCCAGTACTTC; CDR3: CAWSTPAMQETQYF
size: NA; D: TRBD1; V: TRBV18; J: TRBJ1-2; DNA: TGTGCCAGCTCACCCGGGACAGTTCGCGGCTACACCTTC; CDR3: CASSPGTVRGYTF
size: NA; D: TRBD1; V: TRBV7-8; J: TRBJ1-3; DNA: TGTGCCAGCAGCCCCGGGACAGCTGGAGACACCATATATTTT; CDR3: CASSPGTAGDTIYF
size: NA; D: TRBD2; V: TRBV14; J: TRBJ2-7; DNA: TGTGCCAGCAGCCCACTAGCGGGAGGGTCCTACGAGCAGTACTTC; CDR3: CASSPLAGGSYEQYF
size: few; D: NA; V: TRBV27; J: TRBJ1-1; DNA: TGTGCCAGCAGTACGGGACTTCGGGGCGCTGAAGCTTTCTTT; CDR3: CASSTGLRGAEAFF
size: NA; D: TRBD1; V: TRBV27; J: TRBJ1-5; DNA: TGTGCCAGCAGTCCTCACGCATTCAGGGGGCGCAATCAGCCCCAGCATTTT; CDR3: CASSPHAFRGRNQPQHF
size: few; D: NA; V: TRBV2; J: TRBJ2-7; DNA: TGTGCCAGCAGTAGAGGCTTTTACGAGCAGTACTTC; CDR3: CASSRGFYEQYF
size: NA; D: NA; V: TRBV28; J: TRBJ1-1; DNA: TGTGCCAGCAGTTTATGGGGGGGGGCGCGAATGAACACTGAAGCTTTCTTT; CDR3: CASSLWGGARMNTEAFF
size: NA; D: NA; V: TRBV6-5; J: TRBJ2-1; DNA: TGTGCCAGCAGTCGAAGGGGGGAGCAGTTCTTC; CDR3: CASSRRGEQFF
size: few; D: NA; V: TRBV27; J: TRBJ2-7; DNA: TGTGCCAGCAGTTGGACTTCCGCCTACGAGCAGTACTTC; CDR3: CASSWTSAYEQYF
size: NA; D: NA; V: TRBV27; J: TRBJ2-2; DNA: TGTGCCAGCATGAATAGGAACACCGGGGAGCTGTTTTTT; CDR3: CASMNRNTGELFF
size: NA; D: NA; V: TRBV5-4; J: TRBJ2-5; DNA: TGTGCCAGCAGCTTGGTAGGCCCTAGCCAAGAGACCCAGTACTTC; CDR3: CASSLVGPSQETQYF
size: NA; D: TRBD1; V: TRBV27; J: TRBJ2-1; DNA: TGTGCCAGCAGTTTATTGACAGGGGGCGCGGGGTACAATGAGCAGTTCTTC; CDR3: CASSLLTGGAGYNEQFF
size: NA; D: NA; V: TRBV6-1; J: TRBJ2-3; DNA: TGTGCCAGCAGAGACTACACAGATACGCAGTATTTT; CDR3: CASRDYTDTQYF
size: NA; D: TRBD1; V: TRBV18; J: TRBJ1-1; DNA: TGTGCCAGCTCCTCCGGACAGGGGAACACTGAAGCTTTCTTT; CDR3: CASSSGQGNTEAFF
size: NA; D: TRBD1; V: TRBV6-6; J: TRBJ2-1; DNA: TGTGCCAGCAGAAATCCGGGACAGGGGGATGAGCAGTTCTTC; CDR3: CASRNPGQGDEQFF
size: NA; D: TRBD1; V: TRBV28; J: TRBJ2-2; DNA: TGTGCCAGCAGCAGGGGACAGGCGAACACCGGGGAGCTGTTTTTT; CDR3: CASSRGQANTGELFF
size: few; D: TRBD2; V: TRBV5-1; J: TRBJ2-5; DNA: TGCGCCAGCAGCATCGTGGGGGGGAGGGCTGCGACCCAGTACTTC; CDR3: CASSIVGGRAATQYF
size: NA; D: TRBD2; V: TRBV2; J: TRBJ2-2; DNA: TGTGCCAGCAGTTTCCGACTAGCGGGAGCTCTGGGCGGGGAGCTGTTTTTT; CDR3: CASSFRLAGALGGELFF
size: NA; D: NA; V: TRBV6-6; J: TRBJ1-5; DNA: TGTGCCAGCAGTTATATAGGCGGTAATAGCAATCAGCCCCAGCATTTT; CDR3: CASSYIGGNSNQPQHF
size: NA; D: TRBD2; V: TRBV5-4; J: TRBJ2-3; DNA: TGTGCCAGCAGTCTGACTAGCGCCCCCACAGATACGCAGTATTTT; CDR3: CASSLTSAPTDTQYF
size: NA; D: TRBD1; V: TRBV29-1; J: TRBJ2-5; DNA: TGCAGCGTATCGGGACAGGGTTGGCACCAAGAGACCCAGTACTTC; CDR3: CSVSGQGWHQETQYF
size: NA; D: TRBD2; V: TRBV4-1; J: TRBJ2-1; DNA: TGCGCCAGCAGCCAAGCGGCGGGAGTTGCACAAAATGAGCAGTTCTTC; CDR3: CASSQAAGVAQNEQFF
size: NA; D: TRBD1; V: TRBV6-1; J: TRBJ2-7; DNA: TGTGCCAGCAGTTCGGACAGGGGCAACGAGCAGTACTTC; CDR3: CASSSDRGNEQYF
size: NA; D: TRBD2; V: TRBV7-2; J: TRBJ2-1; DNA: TGTGCCAGCAGCCCCCTAGCGGACCTGTCCTACAATGAGCAGTTCTTC; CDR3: CASSPLADLSYNEQFF
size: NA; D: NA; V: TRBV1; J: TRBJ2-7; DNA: TGCACCAGCAGCCAGCCGACTAGCAGCTCCTACGAGCAGTACTTC; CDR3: CTSSQPTSSSYEQYF
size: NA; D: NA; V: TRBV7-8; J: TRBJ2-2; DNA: TGTGCCAGCAGCCTCCCCGGGTTAGCCTTTAATCCAAACACCGGGGAGCTGTTTTTT; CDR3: CASSLPGLAFNPNTGELFF
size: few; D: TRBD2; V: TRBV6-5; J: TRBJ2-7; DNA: TGTGCCAGCAGTCTAGGACTAGGGGACTACGAGCAGTACTTC; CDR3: CASSLGLGDYEQYF
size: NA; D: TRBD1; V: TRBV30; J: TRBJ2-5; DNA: TGTGCCTGGAACCCTTTCGACAGGGCCACGACCCAGTACTTC; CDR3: CAWNPFDRATTQYF
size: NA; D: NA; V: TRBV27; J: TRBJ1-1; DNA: TGTGCCAGCAGAGCAGGGTTGTACACTGAAGCTTTCTTT; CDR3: CASRAGLYTEAFF
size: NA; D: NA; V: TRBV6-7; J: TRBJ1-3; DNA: TGTGCCAGCAGACCCACAGCACAGGGCGGAGGAAACACCATATATTTT; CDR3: CASRPTAQGGGNTIYF
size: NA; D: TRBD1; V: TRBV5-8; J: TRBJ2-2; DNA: TGTGCCAGCAGCCTCTCCACTCGGACAGGGAGGTACACCGGGGAGCTGTTTTTT; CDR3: CASSLSTRTGRYTGELFF
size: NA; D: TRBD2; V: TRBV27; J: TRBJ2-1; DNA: TGTGCCAGCAGTTTAAGGCTAGCGGGAGGGTGGCACAATGAGCAGTTCTTC; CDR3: CASSLRLAGGWHNEQFF
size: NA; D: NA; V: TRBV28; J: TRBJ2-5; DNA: TGTGCCAGCAGTTTTCCGAGGGTGGTCGCAGAGACCCAGTACTTC; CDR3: CASSFPRVVAETQYF
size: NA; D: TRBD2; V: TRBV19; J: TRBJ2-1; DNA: TGTGCCAGTAGCGGCAGCGGGAGCAATGAGCAGTTCTTC; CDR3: CASSGSGSNEQFF
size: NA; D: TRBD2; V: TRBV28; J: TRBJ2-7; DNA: TGTGCCAGCAGTGCGGGACTAGCGGTCTCCTACGAGCAGTACTTC; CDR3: CASSAGLAVSYEQYF
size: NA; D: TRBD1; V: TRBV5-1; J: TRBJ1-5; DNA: TGCGCCAGCAGCTTAGGGACAGGGAGGGAACAGCCCCAGCATTTT; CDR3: CASSLGTGREQPQHF
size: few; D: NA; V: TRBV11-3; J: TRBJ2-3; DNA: TGTGCCAGCAGCTTACGGTCTACCGCAGATACGCAGTATTTT; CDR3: CASSLRSTADTQYF
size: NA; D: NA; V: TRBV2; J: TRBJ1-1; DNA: TGTGCCAGCAGTCGAACGACAGGCCGGAACACTGAAGCTTTCTTT; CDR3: CASSRTTGRNTEAFF
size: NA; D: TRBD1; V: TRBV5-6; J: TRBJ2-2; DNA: TGTGCCAGCAGCTGGGGTACAGGGGGCGCTGTTATCGGGGAGCTGTTTTTT; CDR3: CASSWGTGGAVIGELFF